The rows below give T cell receptor beta chains drawn from one sample of a study of blood T cells in healthy people across ages. TCRdb re-called the 5' RACE reads with MiXCR, one entry per CDR3 protein. This sample yields under 2,000,000 distinct CDR3 sequences, of which 49% are seen a single time; around 2.1% belongs to the top ten. Sequenced sample: blood. All receptors come from a woman in her forties in good health. CDR3s include the opening cysteine and the closing phenylalanine or tryptophan. The D gene is left open where the match is weak. A clone size is listed for some rows: how often the clone was seen (once, few, many), or a class if it is expanded.

d_call | j_call | clone_size | v_call | cdr3_aa | cdr3_nt
. | TRBJ2-5 | . | TRBV6-5 | CASSPLRRAWETQYF | TGTGCCAGCAGCCCCCTGAGGAGGGCGTGGGAGACCCAGTACTTC
TRBD2 | TRBJ2-1 | few | TRBV5-6 | CASSLFRTSLNNEQFF | TGTGCCAGCAGCTTGTTTCGGACTAGTCTCAACAATGAGCAGTTCTTC
. | TRBJ1-2 | few | TRBV6-5 | CASTQTGYGYTF | TGTGCCAGCACTCAGACAGGCTATGGCTACACCTTC
. | TRBJ2-4 | few | TRBV4-3 | CASSQGLALGNIQYF | TGCGCCAGCAGCCAAGGGCTAGCGCTGGGGAACATTCAGTACTTC
. | TRBJ2-5 | few | TRBV20-1 | CSARGGAYQETQYF | TGCAGTGCTAGAGGCGGGGCGTACCAAGAGACCCAGTACTTC
TRBD1 | TRBJ2-5 | . | TRBV7-2 | CASSWGTVQETQYF | TGTGCCAGCAGCTGGGGGACAGTCCAAGAGACCCAGTACTTC
. | TRBJ2-7 | many | TRBV7-9 | CASSQGRSEQYF | TGTGCCAGCAGCCAGGGGAGGTCCGAGCAGTACTTC
TRBD1 | TRBJ1-1 | . | TRBV6-5 | CASSYSGTGRTEAFF | TGTGCCAGCAGTTACTCGGGGACAGGGAGAACTGAAGCTTTCTTT
TRBD2 | TRBJ2-7 | . | TRBV10-3 | CAISSSGGAAEQYF | TGTGCCATCAGTAGTAGCGGGGGGGCCGCCGAGCAGTACTTC
. | TRBJ1-5 | few | TRBV6-2/TRBV6-3 | CASQEDSNQPQHF | TGTGCCAGCCAAGAGGATAGCAATCAGCCCCAGCATTTT
TRBD1 | TRBJ1-4 | . | TRBV7-2 | CASTAGQNEKLFF | TGTGCCAGCACCGCGGGACAGAATGAAAAACTGTTTTTT
. | TRBJ2-3 | . | TRBV6-1 | CASIDSGGHVELTDTQYF | TGTGCCAGCATCGACAGTGGGGGCCACGTAGAACTCACAGATACGCAGTATTTT
. | TRBJ2-7 | . | TRBV12-3/TRBV12-4 | CASSWRPYEQYF | TGTGCCAGCAGTTGGCGGCCGTACGAGCAGTACTTC
. | TRBJ1-1 | . | TRBV5-5 | CASSLAGEAMNTEAFF | TGTGCCAGCAGCTTGGCCGGGGAGGCAATGAACACTGAAGCTTTCTTT
. | TRBJ2-2 | . | TRBV24-1 | CATSDFRGNTGELFF | TGTGCCACCAGTGATTTCCGGGGGAACACCGGGGAGCTGTTTTTT
TRBD2 | TRBJ2-1 | few | TRBV5-1 | CASSPGLAGGLSNEQFF | TGCGCCAGCAGCCCCGGACTAGCGGGGGGCCTATCCAATGAGCAGTTCTTC
. | TRBJ2-1 | . | TRBV9 | CASNLDGDSYNEQFF | TGTGCCAGCAACCTGGACGGGGACTCCTACAATGAGCAGTTCTTC
TRBD2 | TRBJ2-3 | . | TRBV27 | CASSSLSGRSTDTQYF | TGTGCCAGCAGTTCCCTTAGCGGGAGATCCACAGATACGCAGTATTTT
. | TRBJ1-2 | few | TRBV11-2 | CASSLDFRPYGYTF | TGTGCCAGCAGCTTAGATTTCAGGCCCTATGGCTACACCTTC
. | TRBJ2-1 | many | TRBV20-1 | CSAEGGGPYNEQFF | TGCAGCGCGGAGGGGGGGGGACCCTACAATGAGCAGTTCTTC
. | TRBJ2-6 | once | TRBV29-1 | CSVEGGSSSGANVLTF | TGCAGCGTTGAAGGGGGGTCAAGCTCTGGGGCCAACGTCCTGACTTTC
. | TRBJ2-3 | few | TRBV27 | CASSPRMRDTQYF | TGTGCCAGCAGTCCAAGAATGAGGGATACGCAGTATTTT